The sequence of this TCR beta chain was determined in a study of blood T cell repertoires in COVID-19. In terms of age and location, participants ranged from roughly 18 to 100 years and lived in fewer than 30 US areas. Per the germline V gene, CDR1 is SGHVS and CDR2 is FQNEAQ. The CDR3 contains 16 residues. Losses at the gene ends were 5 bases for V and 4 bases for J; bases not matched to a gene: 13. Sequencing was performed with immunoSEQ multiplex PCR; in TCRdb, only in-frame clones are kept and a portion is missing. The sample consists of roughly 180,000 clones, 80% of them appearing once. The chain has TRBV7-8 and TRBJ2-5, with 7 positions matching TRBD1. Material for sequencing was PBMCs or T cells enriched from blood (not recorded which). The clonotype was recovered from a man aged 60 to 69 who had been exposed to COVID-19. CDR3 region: CASSGRQGSGTETQYF. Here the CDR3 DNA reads TGTGCCAGCAGCGGTAGACAGGGCTCGGGTACAGAGACCCAGTACTTC. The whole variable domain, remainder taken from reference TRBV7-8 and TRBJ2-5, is GAGVSQSPRYKVAKRGQDVALRCDPISGHVSLFWYQQALGQGPEFLTYFQNEAQLDKSGLPSDRFFAERPEGSVSTLKIQRTQQEDSAVYLCASSGRQGSGTETQYFGPGTRLLVL.